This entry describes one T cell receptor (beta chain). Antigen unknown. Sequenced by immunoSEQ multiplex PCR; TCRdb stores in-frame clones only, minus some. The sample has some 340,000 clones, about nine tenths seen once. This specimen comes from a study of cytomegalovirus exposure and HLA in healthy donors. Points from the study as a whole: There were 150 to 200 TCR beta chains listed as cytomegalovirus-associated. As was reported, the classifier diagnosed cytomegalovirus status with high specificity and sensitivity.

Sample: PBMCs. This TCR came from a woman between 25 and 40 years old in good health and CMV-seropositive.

CDR3 in amino acids: CASSEAAPPAAFF. Here the CDR3 DNA reads TGTGCCAGCAGTGAAGCTGCCCCGCCGGCGGCTTTCTTT. The J gene is TRBJ1-1, the V gene TRBV6-1; D is unresolved. The CDR3 consists of 13 residues. The germline V gene has CDR1 MNHNS and CDR2 SASEGT. With 0 bases removed from V and 11 bases from J, the gap between germline ends came to 13 bases.